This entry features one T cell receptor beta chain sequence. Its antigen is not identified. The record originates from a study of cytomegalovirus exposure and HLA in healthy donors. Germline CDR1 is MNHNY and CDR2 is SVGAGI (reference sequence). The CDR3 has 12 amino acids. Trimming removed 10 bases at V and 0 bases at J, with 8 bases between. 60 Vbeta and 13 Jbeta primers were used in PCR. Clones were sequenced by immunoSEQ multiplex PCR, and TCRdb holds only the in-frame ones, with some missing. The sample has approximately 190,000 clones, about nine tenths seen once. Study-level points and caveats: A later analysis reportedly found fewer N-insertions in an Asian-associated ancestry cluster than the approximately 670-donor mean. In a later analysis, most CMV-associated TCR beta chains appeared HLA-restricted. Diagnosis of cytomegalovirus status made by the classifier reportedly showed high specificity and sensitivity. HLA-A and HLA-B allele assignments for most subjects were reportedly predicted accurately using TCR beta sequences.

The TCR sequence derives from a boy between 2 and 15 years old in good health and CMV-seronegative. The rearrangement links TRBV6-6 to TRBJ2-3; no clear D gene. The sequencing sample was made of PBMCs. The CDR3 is CATKPSTDTQYF. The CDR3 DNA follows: TGTGCCACAAAGCCCAGCACAGATACGCAGTATTTT.